This T cell receptor (beta chain) was captured by sequencing in a study of cytomegalovirus exposure and HLA in healthy donors. Notes on the study in general: In an earlier analysis, about 87% or about 30%: the productive usage of most TCR beta V segments. The authors judged a highly shared variant cluster likely a sequencing artifact.

The CDR3 is made up of 14 amino acids. V was cut by 4 bases and J by 2 bases, with 13 bases left in between. The germline gives CDR1 SGDLS, CDR2 YYNGEE. Primers included in the PCR were 60 Vbeta and 13 Jbeta primers. Measured with immunoSEQ multiplex PCR; TCRdb has only the in-frame clones, and not every one. This table holds some 140,000 clones, more than 75% found once. With respect to this clone: The antigen is not known.

The TCR was taken from a man aged 30 to 39 in good health and CMV-seropositive. The chain carries TRBV9 and TRBJ2-7, with D possibly being TRBD2 (6 bases). The sequencing input was PBMCs. CDR3 nucleotide sequence: TGTGCCAGCAGCCCCGGAGGGAGTGCCTACGAGCAGTACTTC. Its translation is CASSPGGSAYEQYF. Full variable domain (rest looked up from reference TRBV9 and TRBJ2-7): DSGVTQTPKHLITATGQRVTLRCSPRSGDLSVYWYQQSLDQGLQFLIQYYNGEERAKGNILERFSAQQFPDLHSELNLSSLELGDSALYFCASSPGGSAYEQYFGPGTRLTVT.